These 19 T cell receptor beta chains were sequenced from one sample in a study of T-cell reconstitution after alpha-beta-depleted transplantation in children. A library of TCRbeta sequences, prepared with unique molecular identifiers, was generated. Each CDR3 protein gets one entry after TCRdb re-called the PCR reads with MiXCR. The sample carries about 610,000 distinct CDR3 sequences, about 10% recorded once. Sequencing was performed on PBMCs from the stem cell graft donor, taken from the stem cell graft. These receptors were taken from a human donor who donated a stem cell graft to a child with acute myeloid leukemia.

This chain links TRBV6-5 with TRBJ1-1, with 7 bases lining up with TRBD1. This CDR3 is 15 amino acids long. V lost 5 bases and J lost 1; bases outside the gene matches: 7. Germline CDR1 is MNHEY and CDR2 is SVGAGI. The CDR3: CASSHNDRANTEAFF. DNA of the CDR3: TGTGCCAGCAGTCACAACGACAGGGCGAACACTGAAGCTTTCTTT.

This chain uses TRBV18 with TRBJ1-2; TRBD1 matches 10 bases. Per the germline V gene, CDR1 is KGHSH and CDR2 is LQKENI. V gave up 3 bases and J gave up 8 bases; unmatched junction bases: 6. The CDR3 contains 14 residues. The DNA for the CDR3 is TGTGCCAGCTCACCGGGGACAGGGGTAAGCGGCTACACCTTC. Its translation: CASSPGTGVSGYTF.

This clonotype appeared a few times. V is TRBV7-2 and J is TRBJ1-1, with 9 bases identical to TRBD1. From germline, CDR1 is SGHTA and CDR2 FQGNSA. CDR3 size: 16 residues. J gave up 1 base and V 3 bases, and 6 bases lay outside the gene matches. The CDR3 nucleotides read TGTGCCAGCAGCTTCGGACAGGGGAGAGGGAACACTGAAGCTTTCTTT. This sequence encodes CASSFGQGRGNTEAFF.

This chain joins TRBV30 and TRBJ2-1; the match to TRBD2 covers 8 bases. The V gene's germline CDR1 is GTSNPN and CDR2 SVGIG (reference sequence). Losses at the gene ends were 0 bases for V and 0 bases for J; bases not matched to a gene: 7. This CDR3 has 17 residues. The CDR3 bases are TGTGCCTGGAGTGTAGCTAGCGGGCCTAGCTCCTACAATGAGCAGTTCTTC. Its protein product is CAWSVASGPSSYNEQFF.

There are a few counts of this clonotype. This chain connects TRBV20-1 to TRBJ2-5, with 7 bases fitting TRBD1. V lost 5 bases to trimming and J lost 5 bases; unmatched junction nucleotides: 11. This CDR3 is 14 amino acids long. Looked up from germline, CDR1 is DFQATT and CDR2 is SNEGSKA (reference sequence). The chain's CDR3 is CSAAETGRGETQYF. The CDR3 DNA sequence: TGCAGTGCTGCGGAGACAGGGAGAGGCGAGACCCAGTACTTC.

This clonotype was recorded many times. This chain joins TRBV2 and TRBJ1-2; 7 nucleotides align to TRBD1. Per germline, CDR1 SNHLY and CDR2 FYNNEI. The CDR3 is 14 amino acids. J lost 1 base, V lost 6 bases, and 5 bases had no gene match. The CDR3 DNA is TGTGCCAGCAGCTTGGGACAGATTAACTATGGCTACACCTTC. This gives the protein CASSLGQINYGYTF.

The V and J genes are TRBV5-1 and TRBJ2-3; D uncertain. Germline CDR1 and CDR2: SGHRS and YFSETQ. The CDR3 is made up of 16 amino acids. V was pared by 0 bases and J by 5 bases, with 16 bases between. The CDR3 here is CASSLVERTLGDTQYF. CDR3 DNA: TGCGCCAGCAGCTTGGTCGAGCGCACCCTGGGAGATACGCAGTATTTT.

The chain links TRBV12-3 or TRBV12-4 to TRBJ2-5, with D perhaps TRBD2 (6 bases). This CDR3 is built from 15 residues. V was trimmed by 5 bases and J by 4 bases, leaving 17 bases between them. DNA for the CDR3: TGTGCCAGCAGTCCCGGGGTGGAGGGTCCAGAGACCCAGTACTTC. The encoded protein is CASSPGVEGPETQYF.

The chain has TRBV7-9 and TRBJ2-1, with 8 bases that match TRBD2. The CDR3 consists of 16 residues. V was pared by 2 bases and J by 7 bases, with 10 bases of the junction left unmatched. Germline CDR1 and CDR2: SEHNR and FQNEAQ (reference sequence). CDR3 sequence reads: CASSLITSGSTNEQFF. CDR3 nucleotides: TGTGCCAGCAGCTTAATCACAAGCGGGAGCACTAATGAGCAGTTCTTC.

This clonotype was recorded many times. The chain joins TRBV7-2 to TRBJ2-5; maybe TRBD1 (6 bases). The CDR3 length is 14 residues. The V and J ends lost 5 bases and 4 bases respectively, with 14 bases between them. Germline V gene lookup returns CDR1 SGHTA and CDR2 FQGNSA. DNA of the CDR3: TGTGCCAGCAGCCTACTCGGACAGACAGAGACCCAGTACTTC. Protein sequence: CASSLLGQTETQYF.

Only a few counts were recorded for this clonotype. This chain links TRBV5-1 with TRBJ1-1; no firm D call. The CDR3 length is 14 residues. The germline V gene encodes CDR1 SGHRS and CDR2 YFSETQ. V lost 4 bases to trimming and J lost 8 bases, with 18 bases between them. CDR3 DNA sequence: TGCGCCAGCAGCCCCCGGGGATCGGTGGGGGAAGCTTTCTTT. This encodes CASSPRGSVGEAFF.

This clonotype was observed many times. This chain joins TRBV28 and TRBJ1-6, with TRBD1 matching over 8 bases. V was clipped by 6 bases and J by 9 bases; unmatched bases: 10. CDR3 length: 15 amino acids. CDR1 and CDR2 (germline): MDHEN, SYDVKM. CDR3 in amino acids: CASRRPGTGGSPLHF. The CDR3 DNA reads TGTGCCAGCAGACGACCTGGGACAGGAGGTTCACCCCTCCACTTT.

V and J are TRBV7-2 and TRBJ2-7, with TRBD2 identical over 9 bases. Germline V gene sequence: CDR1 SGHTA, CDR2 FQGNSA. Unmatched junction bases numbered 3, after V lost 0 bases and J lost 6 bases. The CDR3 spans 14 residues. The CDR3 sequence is CASSLAPSGTEQYF. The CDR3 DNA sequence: TGTGCCAGCAGCTTAGCCCCTAGCGGGACCGAGCAGTACTTC.

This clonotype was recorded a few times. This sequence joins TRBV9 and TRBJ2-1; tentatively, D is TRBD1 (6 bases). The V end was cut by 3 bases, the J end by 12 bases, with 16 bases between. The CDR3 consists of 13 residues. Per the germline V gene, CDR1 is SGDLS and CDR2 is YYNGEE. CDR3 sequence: CASSGGTRNGQFF. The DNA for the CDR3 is TGTGCCAGCAGCGGGGGGACAAGGAACGGGCAGTTCTTC.

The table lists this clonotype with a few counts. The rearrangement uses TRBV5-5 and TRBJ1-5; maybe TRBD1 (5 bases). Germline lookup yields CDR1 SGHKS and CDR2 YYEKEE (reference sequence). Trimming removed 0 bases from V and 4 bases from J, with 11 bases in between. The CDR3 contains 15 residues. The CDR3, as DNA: TGTGCCAGCAGCTTGGCGGGGACGGAAAATCAGCCCCAGCATTTT. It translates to CASSLAGTENQPQHF.

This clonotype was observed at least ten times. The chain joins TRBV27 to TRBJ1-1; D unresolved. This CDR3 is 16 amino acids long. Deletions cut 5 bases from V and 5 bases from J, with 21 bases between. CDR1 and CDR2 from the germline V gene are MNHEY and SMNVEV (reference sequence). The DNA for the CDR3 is TGTGCCAGCAGTATAAGGCAAGGGTATATGGGTACTGAAGCTTTCTTT. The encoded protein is CASSIRQGYMGTEAFF.

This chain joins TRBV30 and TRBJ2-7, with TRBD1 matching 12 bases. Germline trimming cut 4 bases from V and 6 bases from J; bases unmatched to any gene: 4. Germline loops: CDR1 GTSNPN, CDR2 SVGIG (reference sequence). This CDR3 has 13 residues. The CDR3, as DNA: TGTGCCTGGACCGGGACAGGGGGCTCCGAGCAGTACTTC. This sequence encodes CAWTGTGGSEQYF. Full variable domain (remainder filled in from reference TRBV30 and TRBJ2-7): SQTIHQWPATLVQPVGSPLSLECTVEGTSNPNLYWYRQAAGRGLQLLFYSVGIGQISSEVPQNLSASRPQDRQFILSSKKLLLSDSGFYLCAWTGTGGSEQYFGPGTRLTVT.

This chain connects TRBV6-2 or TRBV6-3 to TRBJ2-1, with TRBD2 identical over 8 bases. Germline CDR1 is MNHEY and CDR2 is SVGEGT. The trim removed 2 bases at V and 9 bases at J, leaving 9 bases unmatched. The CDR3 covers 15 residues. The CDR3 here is CASSYVAGLSGEQFF. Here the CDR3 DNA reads TGTGCCAGCAGTTACGTAGCGGGATTAAGCGGTGAGCAGTTCTTC.

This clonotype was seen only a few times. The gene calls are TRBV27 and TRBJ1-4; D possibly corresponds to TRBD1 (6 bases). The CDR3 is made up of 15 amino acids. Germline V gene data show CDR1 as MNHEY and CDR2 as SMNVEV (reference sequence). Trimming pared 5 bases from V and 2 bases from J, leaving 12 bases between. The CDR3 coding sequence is TGTGCCAGCAGTCTGCTAGGGGGGACTAATGAAAAACTGTTTTTT. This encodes CASSLLGGTNEKLFF.